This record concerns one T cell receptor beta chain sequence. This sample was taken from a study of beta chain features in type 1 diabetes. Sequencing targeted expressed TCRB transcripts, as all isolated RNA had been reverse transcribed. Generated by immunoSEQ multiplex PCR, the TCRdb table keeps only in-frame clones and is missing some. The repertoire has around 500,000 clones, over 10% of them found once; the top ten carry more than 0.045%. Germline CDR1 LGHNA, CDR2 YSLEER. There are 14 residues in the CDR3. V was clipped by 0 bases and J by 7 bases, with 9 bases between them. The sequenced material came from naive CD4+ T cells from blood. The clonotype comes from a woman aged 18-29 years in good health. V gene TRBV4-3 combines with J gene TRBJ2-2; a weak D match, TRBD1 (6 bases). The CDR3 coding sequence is TGCGCCAGCAGCCAAGATACAGGGCACGGGGAGCTGTTTTTT. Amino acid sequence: CASSQDTGHGELFF.